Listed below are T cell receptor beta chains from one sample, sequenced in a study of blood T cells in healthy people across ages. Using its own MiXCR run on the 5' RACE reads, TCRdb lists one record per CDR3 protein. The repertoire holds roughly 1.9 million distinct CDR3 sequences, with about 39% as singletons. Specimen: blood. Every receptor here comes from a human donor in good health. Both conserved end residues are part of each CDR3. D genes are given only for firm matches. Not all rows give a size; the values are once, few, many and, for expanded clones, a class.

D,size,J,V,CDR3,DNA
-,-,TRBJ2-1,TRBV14,CASSQWRDSYNEQFF,TGTGCCAGCAGCCAATGGCGGGACTCCTACAATGAGCAGTTCTTC
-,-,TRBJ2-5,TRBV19,CASSTMGQPETQYF,TGTGCCAGTAGTACCATGGGGCAGCCAGAGACCCAGTACTTC
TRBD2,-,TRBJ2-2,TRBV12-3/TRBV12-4,CATAGGDTGELFF,TGTGCCACCGCGGGGGGAGACACCGGGGAGCTGTTTTTT
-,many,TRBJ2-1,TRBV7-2,CASSPRLNNEQFF,TGTGCCAGCAGCCCCCGGCTCAACAATGAGCAGTTCTTC
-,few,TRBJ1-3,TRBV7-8,CASSPIFSGNTIYF,TGTGCCAGCAGCCCAATTTTCTCTGGAAACACCATATATTTT
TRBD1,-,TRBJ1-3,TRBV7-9,CASSRDRLSSGNTIYF,TGTGCCAGCAGCAGGGACAGACTCTCCTCTGGAAACACCATATATTTT
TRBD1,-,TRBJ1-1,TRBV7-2,CASSIKKGARTEAFF,TGTGCCAGCAGCATAAAAAAGGGGGCGCGTACTGAAGCTTTCTTT
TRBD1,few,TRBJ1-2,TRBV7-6,CASSLGQGFLSNYGYTF,TGTGCCAGCAGCCTCGGACAGGGGTTCCTCTCTAACTATGGCTACACCTTC
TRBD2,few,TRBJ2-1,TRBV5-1,CASSTRGTSGGQSSYNEQFF,TGCGCCAGCAGCACAAGGGGTACTAGCGGGGGCCAAAGCTCCTACAATGAGCAGTTCTTC
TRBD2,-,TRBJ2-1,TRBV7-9,CASSTSGELYNEQFF,TGTGCCAGCAGTACTAGCGGGGAGTTATACAATGAGCAGTTCTTC
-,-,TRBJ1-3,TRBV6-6,CASSPTESSGNTIYF,TGTGCCAGCAGTCCGACAGAAAGCTCTGGAAACACCATATATTTT
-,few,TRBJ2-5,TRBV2,CVSGTLGETQYF,TGTGTTAGCGGAACGCTCGGGGAGACCCAGTACTTC
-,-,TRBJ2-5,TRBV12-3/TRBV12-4,CASSFSPSQGETQYF,TGTGCCAGCAGTTTTTCTCCCAGTCAGGGAGAGACCCAGTACTTC
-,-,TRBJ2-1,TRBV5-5,CASSLGAVLAPSNEQFF,TGTGCCAGCAGCTTGGGAGCAGTCCTGGCTCCGAGCAATGAGCAGTTCTTC
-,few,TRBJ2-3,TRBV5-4,CASSLLTSPEDTQYF,TGTGCCAGCAGCCTACTGACTAGTCCAGAAGATACGCAGTATTTT
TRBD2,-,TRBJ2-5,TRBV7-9,CASSLSSGGVQETQYF,TGTGCCAGCAGCTTAAGCAGCGGGGGTGTCCAAGAGACCCAGTACTTC